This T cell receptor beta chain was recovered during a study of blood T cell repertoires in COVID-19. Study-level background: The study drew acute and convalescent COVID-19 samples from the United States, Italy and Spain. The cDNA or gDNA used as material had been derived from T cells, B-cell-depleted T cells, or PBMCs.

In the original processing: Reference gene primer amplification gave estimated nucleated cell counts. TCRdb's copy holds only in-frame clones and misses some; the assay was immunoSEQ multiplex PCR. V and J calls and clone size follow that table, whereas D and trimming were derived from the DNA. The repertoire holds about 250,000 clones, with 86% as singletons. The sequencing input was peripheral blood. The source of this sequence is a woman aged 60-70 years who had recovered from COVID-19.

CDR3 region: CASSAGSSTDTQYF. The CDR3, as DNA: TGTGCCAGCAGCGCGGGGTCTAGCACAGATACGCAGTATTTT. The chain is built from TRBV11-3 and TRBJ2-3, with a tentative D call TRBD2 (6 bases). V was pared by 5 bases and J by 0 bases, with 9 bases between. Germline V gene sequence: CDR1 SGHNT, CDR2 YENEEA. This CDR3 contains 14 residues. Drawing the rest from reference TRBV11-3 and TRBJ2-3, the complete variable domain is EAGVVQSPRYKIIEKKQPVAFWCNPISGHNTLYWYLQNLGQGPELLIRYENEEAVDDSQLPKDRFSAERLKGVDSTLKIQPAELGDSAVYLCASSAGSSTDTQYFGPGTRLTVL.